These T cell receptor beta chains were read from a single sample in a study of T cell responses to AZD1222 COVID-19 vaccine. Some clones are missing from TCRdb's copy, which holds only in-frame ones; the method was immunoSEQ multiplex PCR. The data hold 110,000 to 150,000 clones, with 93% observed a single time. Specimen: peripheral blood, collected on day 0 of AZD1222 vaccination. These receptors were taken from an adult in good health. CDR3s include the opening cysteine and the closing phenylalanine or tryptophan. D genes are given only for firm matches. Some rows mark clone size as missing; the rest say once, few, many or name a class of expanded clone.

CDR3nt	CDR3aa	v_gene	j_gene	abundance	d_gene
TGTGCCAGCAGTTACCAGCATGACAGATACGAGCAGTACTTC	CASSYQHDRYEQYF	TRBV6-2/TRBV6-3	TRBJ2-7	.	.
TGTGCCAGCAGTCCGAGGGGTGAGCAGTTCTTC	CASSPRGEQFF	TRBV12-3/TRBV12-4	TRBJ2-1	.	.
TGTGCCACCAGCAAATCACTATCCGGGGCGGACCCTCAGTTCTTC	CATSKSLSGADPQFF	TRBV15	TRBJ2-1	.	.
TGTGTCAGAAGCCCGCAGGGGGCCGGGGAGACCCAGTACTTC	CVRSPQGAGETQYF	TRBV7-5	TRBJ2-5	.	.
TGTGCCAGCCAACAGTCCGGGGAGCTGTTTTTT	CASQQSGELFF	TRBV7-3	TRBJ2-2	.	.
TGTGCCAGCAGCTCGGGACAGACCAAAAACATTCAGTACTTC	CASSSGQTKNIQYF	TRBV2	TRBJ2-4	.	TRBD1
TGTGCCAGCATGGAGGTTGGATCAGGACGGTATGGCTACACCTTC	CASMEVGSGRYGYTF	TRBV6-6	TRBJ1-2	once	.
TGTGCCAGCAGCCAAGTTGGGACAGATACGCAGTATTTT	CASSQVGTDTQYF	TRBV3-1/TRBV3-2	TRBJ2-3	.	.
TGTGCCAGCAGCCAAACAAGTGGAAACACCATATATTTT	CASSQTSGNTIYF	TRBV3-1/TRBV3-2	TRBJ1-3	.	.
TGTGCTAGTGGTTTGGGGGACAGCGAAGCTTTCTTT	CASGLGDSEAFF	TRBV12-5	TRBJ1-1	.	TRBD1
TGCAGCGCGGGGGATAGCGGGACGAACACCGGGGAGCTGTTTTTT	CSAGDSGTNTGELFF	TRBV29-1	TRBJ2-2	.	TRBD2
TGTGCCAGCAGGAAGACTAGTCGCGGAGATACGCAGTATTTT	CASRKTSRGDTQYF	TRBV6-4	TRBJ2-3	.	.
TGTGCCAGCAGAAACACAGGGAGCTCCTACGAGCAGTACTTC	CASRNTGSSYEQYF	TRBV11-2	TRBJ2-7	.	.
TGCGCCAGCAGCCCAACGGTGGGGGGGCCCGATACGCAGTATTTT	CASSPTVGGPDTQYF	TRBV5-1	TRBJ2-3	.	.
TGTGCCAGCAGTCACCGACGGGACGTTAGCAATCAGCCCCAGCATTTT	CASSHRRDVSNQPQHF	TRBV6-6	TRBJ1-5	.	.
TGTGCCAGCAGTACCAATAATTCACCCCTCCACTTT	CASSTNNSPLHF	TRBV6-5	TRBJ1-6	.	.
TGCGCCAGCAGCTTGGACGGAGCTAACTATGGCTACACCTTC	CASSLDGANYGYTF	TRBV5-1	TRBJ1-2	.	.
TGTGCTAGCAGCTTAGCACTTGGAACCTACGAGCAGTACTTC	CASSLALGTYEQYF	TRBV7-7	TRBJ2-7	.	.
TGTGCCAGCAGCGCGGGACTAGCGGAAGAGACCCAGTACTTC	CASSAGLAEETQYF	TRBV5-6	TRBJ2-5	.	TRBD2
TGTGCCAGCAGTTACCACAGGGAAGGGAGGGAAAAACTGTTTTTT	CASSYHREGREKLFF	TRBV5-5	TRBJ1-4	once	.
TGTGCCAGCAGTCCGGGACCCACGGAGACCCTGGGGGCCAACGTCCTGACTTTC	CASSPGPTETLGANVLTF	TRBV6-2/TRBV6-3	TRBJ2-6	.	.
TGCGCCAGCATTACCGGGACTAGCGGGTACAATGAGCAGTTCTTC	CASITGTSGYNEQFF	TRBV5-1	TRBJ2-1	.	TRBD2
TGTGCCAGCCGGGAGTCAAATGAGCAGTTCTTC	CASRESNEQFF	TRBV11-2	TRBJ2-1	.	.
TGTGCTAGCAGCTTAGAAGCGTTTGGAGGGAGAGAGACCCAGTACTTC	CASSLEAFGGRETQYF	TRBV7-7	TRBJ2-5	.	.
TGTGCCAGCTCACCGTCATGGGACACTGAAGCTTTCTTT	CASSPSWDTEAFF	TRBV18	TRBJ1-1	.	.
TGTGCCATCAGTGAGGCGGGACAGGGAGTAGGTGAAAAACTGTTTTTT	CAISEAGQGVGEKLFF	TRBV10-3	TRBJ1-4	.	TRBD1
TGCGCCAGCAGTGAGATGGAGCGGCAGCTAACCTACGAGCAGTACTTC	CASSEMERQLTYEQYF	TRBV10-1	TRBJ2-7	.	.
TGTGCCAGTCGCCCCCGGGTGAACACTGAAGCTTTCTTT	CASRPRVNTEAFF	TRBV19	TRBJ1-1	.	.
TGTGCCAGCAGCCAAGATATAGTAGCGGGATATTACAATGAGCAGTTCTTC	CASSQDIVAGYYNEQFF	TRBV4-2	TRBJ2-1	.	TRBD2
TGTGCCAGCAGTTTAAGGCGGTTCAGGCAAAATAGCAATCAGCCCCAGCATTTT	CASSLRRFRQNSNQPQHF	TRBV28	TRBJ1-5	.	.
TGTGCCAGCAGTTTATCAGGGGCCCACTACGAGCAGTACTTC	CASSLSGAHYEQYF	TRBV28	TRBJ2-7	.	.
TGTGCCAGCAGCTTAGCGACAGGGAGTGGGGAAAAACTGTTTTTT	CASSLATGSGEKLFF	TRBV7-9	TRBJ1-4	.	TRBD1
TGTGCCAGCAGTGAAGCAGGGGGTGGGTACGGCTACACCTTC	CASSEAGGGYGYTF	TRBV2	TRBJ1-2	.	.